The clone carrying this TCR beta chain was found a few times. Its matching antigen is unknown. A patient was excluded if there was uncontrolled infection, other autoimmune disease, pregnancy or lactation. In making diagnoses, clinical symptoms, serum thyroxine and TRAb, thyroid ultrasound and orbital computed tomography were all used. This sample stems from a study of T cells in Graves' hyperthyroidism and ophthalmopathy. Study-wide results and limits: In the analysis, a 13 V-J model separated ophthalmopathy from stable hyperthyroidism.

Germline V gene data show CDR1 as MRHNA and CDR2 as SNTAGT. The CDR3 runs 14 residues. V was shortened by 2 bases and J by 4 bases, with 11 bases between the two germline ends. The CDR3 regions of TCR beta were amplified from RNA transcripts. HTBI primers were the set used in a first-round RT-PCR of the TCR CDR3. Each CDR3 protein is one row after TCRdb ran MiXCR on the multiplex PCR reads. The sample lists a few hundred thousand distinct CDR3 sequences; around 50% were seen once. The chain links TRBV6-4 to TRBJ1-1, with D hard to call. This TCR was sampled from an adult woman with Graves' disease, either hyperthyroidism or ophthalmopathy (not recorded which). The sample consisted of peripheral blood or thyroid tissue (not recorded which). The CDR3 sequence: CASSDPTLGTEAFF. CDR3 nucleotide sequence: TGTGCCAGCAGTGACCCGACTCTAGGCACTGAAGCTTTCTTT.